This T cell receptor beta chain derives from a study of STAT5B mutations in CD4+ large granular lymphocyte leukemia. Study-wide findings and caveats: About a quarter of private leukemic clonotypes occurred rarely in other patients' non-leukemic repertoires.

About this clone itself: Its antigen is unidentified.

Assay: immunoSEQ multiplex PCR; the TCRdb copy retains only in-frame clones and omits some. The sample has over 30,000 clones, 76% seen once. Germline CDR1 ENHRY, CDR2 SYGVKD. Trimming stripped 4 bases from V and 5 bases from J, with 8 bases between. The CDR3 is 12 amino acids. The receptor was derived from a human donor in good health. Sequenced sample: CD4+ T cells from blood buffy coats. The chain carries TRBV10-3 and TRBJ2-5, with no clear D. The CDR3 sequence is CAISVKRETQYF. CDR3 bases: TGTGCCATCAGTGTAAAAAGGGAGACCCAGTACTTC.